Below, one T cell receptor (beta chain) is given with its context. Its antigen is not known. Only in-frame clones appear in the TCRdb table, and some are missing; sequencing was by immunoSEQ multiplex PCR. Of around 120,000 clones detected, 85% to 95% appear once; the ten largest clones hold about 3%. This entry belongs to a study of T cell responses to AZD1222 COVID-19 vaccine. The length of the CDR3 is 15 residues. Germline CDR1 reads SGDLS; CDR2 reads YYNGEE. Deletions cut 3 bases from V and 1 base from J, with 13 bases between. General observations from the study: Targeting of unmutated variant regions was reportedly seen in nearly half of spike-specific TCRs. Sampling that yielded the repertoires occurred only after the peak T cell response. Across spike, vaccine-associated CD4 TCRs were found, dominant at 160-218 and 743-854. The donors showed a predominance of white British ancestry and of females, with possible underestimation of clonal diversity.

The sequence was collected from an adult in good health. The gene calls are TRBV9 and TRBJ1-2; the D gene is possibly TRBD1 (6 bases). The input for sequencing was peripheral blood, taken on day 0 of AZD1222 vaccination. This chain's CDR3 is CASSARTGINYGYTF. The CDR3 coding sequence is TGTGCCAGCAGCGCTCGTACAGGGATTAACTATGGCTACACCTTC.